This T cell receptor beta chain was recorded in a study of blood T cell repertoires in COVID-19. Background on the study: Material from acute and convalescent COVID-19 was sourced from the United States, Italy and Spain. PBMCs, B-cell-depleted T cells, or T cells provided the cDNA or gDNA that made up the material.

Original methodology: Estimation of nucleated cell counts was performed using reference gene primer amplification. Sequencing was performed with immunoSEQ multiplex PCR; in TCRdb, only in-frame clones are kept and a portion is missing. The V and J calls and the clone size are those of that table, but D and trimming were determined from the DNA. The data show some 190,000 clones, about 85% seen once. This CDR3 region has 13 residues. In germline, CDR1 is LNHDA, CDR2 SQIVND (reference sequence). Trimming left V 6 bases short and J 2 bases short, with 10 bases between. The TCR was taken from a young man with acute or convalescent COVID-19. The chain employs TRBV19 and TRBJ1-2, with D unclear. Sequencing input: peripheral blood. The CDR3 DNA reads TGTGCCAGTAGAAGGACTGCGAACTATGGCTACACCTTC. Translated: CASRRTANYGYTF.